One sample yielded the 17 T cell receptor beta chains listed below, sequenced in a study of T cell responses to AZD1222 COVID-19 vaccine. Profiling relied on immunoSEQ multiplex PCR, and the TCRdb table lists in-frame clones only, not all of them. The sample yields around 140,000 clones, 85% to 95% seen once. Sequenced material: peripheral blood, taken after recovery from COVID-19. The receptor source for this set is an adult who had recovered from COVID-19.

The chain uses TRBV19 and TRBJ1-5, with 7 bases matching TRBD1. Germline lookup yields CDR1 LNHDA and CDR2 SQIVND (reference sequence). CDR3 length equals 16 residues. The V segment lost 4 bases and the J segment 1 base; nucleotides outside the gene matches: 7. CDR3 sequence (DNA): TGTGCCAGTAGTACAGGCTTGACAGGGAGCAATCAGCCCCAGCATTTT. This gives the protein CASSTGLTGSNQPQHF.

The gene calls are TRBV28 and TRBJ2-7, with D perhaps being TRBD1 or TRBD2 (5 bases each). The CDR3 length is 15 residues. Germline lookup yields CDR1 MDHEN and CDR2 SYDVKM. V lost 3 bases and J 3 bases, leaving 15 bases between the germline ends. Here the CDR3 reads CASSLGTPLFYEQYF. CDR3 DNA: TGTGCCAGCAGTTTGGGGACGCCCCTATTCTACGAGCAGTACTTC.

J is TRBJ2-2 and V is TRBV7-9, with D tentatively TRBD2 (5 bases). Germline V gene sequence: CDR1 SEHNR, CDR2 FQNEAQ (reference sequence). This CDR3 comprises 15 residues. The ends were cut back, 4 bases at V and 6 bases at J, with 15 bases in the middle. CDR3 residues: CASSSPVTSAGELFF. DNA for the CDR3: TGTGCCAGCAGCTCCCCGGTTACTAGTGCCGGGGAGCTGTTTTTT.

The rearrangement uses TRBV15 and TRBJ2-7; D may be TRBD1 or TRBD2 (5 bases each). The CDR3 extends over 15 amino acids. Germline V CDR1 and CDR2: LNHNV, YYDKDF (reference sequence). Trimming removed 1 base at V and 4 bases at J, with 14 bases between. The chain's CDR3 is CATSRAEGRSYEQYF. CDR3 nucleotides: TGTGCCACCAGCAGAGCAGAGGGGCGTTCATACGAGCAGTACTTC.

The chain links TRBV7-6 to TRBJ2-2; 15 bases fit TRBD2. Germline CDR1 and CDR2: SGHVS and FNYEAQ. Trimming removed 4 bases from V and 6 bases from J; junction bases left unmatched: 0. CDR3 length: 15 amino acids. The CDR3 DNA is TGTGCCAGCAGCTGGACTAGCGGGAGGGCCGGGGAGCTGTTTTTT. Translated, it gives CASSWTSGRAGELFF.

This chain links TRBV5-1 with TRBJ2-2, with TRBD2 matching over 12 bases. From germline, CDR1 is SGHRS and CDR2 YFSETQ. The CDR3 length is 16 residues. V gave up 0 bases and J gave up 7 bases; unmatched junction bases: 4. In DNA, the CDR3 is TGCGCCAGCAGCTTGGACCCGGGACTAGCGGGCGGGGAGCTGTTTTTT. Amino acids: CASSLDPGLAGGELFF.

This clone has a single count. The V and J genes are TRBV6-5 and TRBJ1-4, with TRBD1 identical over 8 bases. The CDR3 contains 14 residues. In germline, CDR1 is MNHEY, CDR2 SVGAGI. V dropped 6 bases and J dropped 8; count of bases not matched to a gene: 8. The CDR3 DNA reads as TGTGCCAGCAGGATGCAGGGGGCTAGAGAAAAACTGTTTTTT. Residues: CASRMQGAREKLFF.

The J gene is TRBJ2-2, the V gene TRBV29-1; tentative D call: TRBD1 (6 bases). Germline assignment: CDR1 SQVTM and CDR2 ANQGSEA. The germline V and J ends were trimmed by 6 bases and 7 bases, with 18 bases remaining between them. This CDR3 comprises 14 residues. In DNA form, the CDR3 reads TGCAGCGTAGGACAGACCTCTCCGATCGGGGAGCTGTTTTTT. It encodes CSVGQTSPIGELFF.

V gene TRBV15 combines with J gene TRBJ1-2, with D unclear. The length of the CDR3 is 12 residues. Germline CDR1 reads LNHNV; CDR2 reads YYDKDF (reference sequence). V lost 1 base to trimming and J lost 13 bases, with 13 bases between them. The CDR3 DNA follows: TGTGCCACCAGCAGAGTTCGGGGAGAACTCACCTTC. Amino acid sequence: CATSRVRGELTF.

This chain uses TRBV5-4 with TRBJ1-1; no definite D call. This CDR3 region has 13 residues. Germline CDR1 is SGHNT and CDR2 is YYREEE (reference sequence). Trimming shortened V by 5 bases and J by 1 base, and 9 bases separated the two germline ends. For the CDR3, the DNA is TGTGCCAGCAGTCATACACAGAACACTGAAGCTTTCTTT. Translating it yields CASSHTQNTEAFF.

The V gene is TRBV29-1, the J gene TRBJ1-1; D ambiguous. This CDR3 spans 14 amino acids. Trimming stripped 0 bases from V and 6 bases from J, with 14 bases between. Germline V CDR1 and CDR2: SQVTM, ANQGSEA. The CDR3 is CSVEDWPRWAEAFF. CDR3 nucleotides: TGCAGCGTTGAAGATTGGCCCCGTTGGGCTGAAGCTTTCTTT.

In its sample, this clone was seen once. V usage is TRBV28 and J usage is TRBJ2-5; 9 positions match TRBD2. CDR1 MDHEN and CDR2 SYDVKM come from the germline V gene. This CDR3 region has 15 residues. Trimming at V came to 6 bases and at J to 5 bases, leaving 10 bases not matched to a gene. CDR3 sequence: CASSPAGGVRETQYF. The CDR3 DNA is TGTGCCAGCAGCCCCGCGGGGGGGGTAAGGGAGACCCAGTACTTC.

The rearrangement uses TRBV24-1 and TRBJ1-5; D unresolved. The germline V gene has CDR1 KGHDR and CDR2 SFDVKD. V lost 2 bases and J 5 bases, leaving 9 bases between the germline ends. This CDR3 comprises 14 residues. The CDR3 is CATSDSRLDQPQHF. The DNA of the CDR3 is TGTGCCACCAGTGATTCGAGACTCGATCAGCCCCAGCATTTT.

V and J are TRBV30 and TRBJ1-4, with D tentatively TRBD1 (6 bases). CDR3 length: 19 amino acids. The germline V and J ends were trimmed by 2 bases and 7 bases, with 29 bases remaining between them. Germline V gene sequence: CDR1 GTSNPN, CDR2 SVGIG (reference sequence). CDR3 coding DNA: TGTGCCTGGAGTATGAGACCTTGGGGGGCTGATTTTGATGGTGAAAAACTGTTTTTT. Translated, it gives CAWSMRPWGADFDGEKLFF.

The J gene is TRBJ2-1, the V gene TRBV7-6; 7 bases line up with TRBD2. Germline CDR1 is SGHVS and CDR2 is FNYEAQ. This CDR3 is 15 amino acids long. The ends lost 2 bases at V and 2 bases at J; junction bases unmatched: 3. CDR3 amino acids: CASSLSSGPYNEQFF. The CDR3 coding sequence is TGTGCCAGCAGCTTAAGTAGCGGGCCCTACAATGAGCAGTTCTTC.

The gene calls are TRBV29-1 and TRBJ2-7; maybe TRBD2 (6 bases). V dropped 0 bases and J dropped 0 bases, with 9 bases sitting between them. Germline V lookup: CDR1 SQVTM, CDR2 ANQGSEA. The CDR3 totals 14 residues. This chain's CDR3 is CSVEERGSSYEQYF. The CDR3 DNA reads TGCAGCGTTGAAGAGCGGGGTTCCTCCTACGAGCAGTACTTC.

This chain links TRBV5-1 with TRBJ2-1, with TRBD2 identical over 10 bases. Unmatched junction bases numbered 9, after V lost 0 bases and J lost 9 bases. The germline V gene has CDR1 SGHRS and CDR2 YFSETQ. This CDR3 region has 16 residues. CDR3 DNA: TGCGCCAGCAGCTTGGATGGGACTAGCGTCGTTGGTGAGCAGTTCTTC. This sequence encodes CASSLDGTSVVGEQFF.